This entry lists 8 T cell receptor beta chains sequenced from one sample in a study of T cell responses to AZD1222 COVID-19 vaccine. The repertoire was sequenced with immunoSEQ multiplex PCR; TCRdb's copy has only in-frame clones and lacks some. The sample has approximately 100,000 clones; just under 95% are singletons. Source: peripheral blood, taken on day 0 of AZD1222 vaccination. Receptors were obtained from an adult in good health.

The rearrangement links TRBV12-3 or TRBV12-4 to TRBJ1-4; D gene uncertain. V was shortened by 4 bases and J by 8 bases, with 5 bases between the two germline ends. The CDR3 contains 11 residues. CDR3 protein: CASSWNEKLFF. The CDR3, as DNA: TGTGCCAGCAGTTGGAACGAAAAACTGTTTTTT.

CDR3 sequence reads: CASSDPGGLSTYGYTF. The DNA of the CDR3 is TGTGCCAGCAGCGACCCAGGGGGACTATCGACATATGGCTACACCTTC. The genes are TRBV28 and TRBJ1-2; the match to TRBD1 covers 7 bases. Trimming cost V 6 bases and J 5 bases; bases outside gene matches: 15. The CDR3 has 16 amino acids. The germline gives CDR1 MDHEN, CDR2 SYDVKM.

The chain employs TRBV5-1 and TRBJ2-1, with 13 bases identical to TRBD2. V was pared by 4 bases and J by 7 bases, with 8 bases of the junction left unmatched. Germline V gives CDR1 SGHRS, CDR2 YFSETQ. The CDR3 consists of 16 residues. The CDR3 DNA sequence: TGCGCCAGCAGCACCATCCTGACTAGCGGGGGGAATGAGCAGTTCTTC. Translated, it gives CASSTILTSGGNEQFF.

The chain links TRBV6-4 to TRBJ1-6; D ambiguous. CDR3 length: 13 amino acids. V was clipped by 2 bases and J by 7 bases, with 6 bases between them. CDR1 and CDR2 (germline): MRHNA, SNTAGT. The CDR3 sequence is CASSDVENSPLHF. DNA for the CDR3: TGTGCCAGCAGTGACGTTGAGAATTCACCCCTCCACTTT.

The chain joins TRBV16 to TRBJ1-5; D remains ambiguous. CDR3 length: 14 amino acids. V was clipped by 0 bases and J by 9 bases, with 12 bases between them. Germline CDR1 is KGHSY and CDR2 is FQNENV. CDR3 in DNA: TGTGCCAGCAGCCAATCTCTGGGATCTGGGCCCCAGCATTTT. This encodes CASSQSLGSGPQHF.

V is TRBV29-1 and J is TRBJ2-7; 10 bases align to TRBD1. J lost 6 bases, V lost 6 bases, and 14 bases had no gene match. CDR3 length: 15 residues. The germline gives CDR1 SQVTM, CDR2 ANQGSEA. The CDR3 reads CSVATGTGAVGEQYF. The CDR3 bases are TGCAGCGTCGCTACCGGGACAGGGGCCGTTGGCGAGCAGTACTTC.

The chain carries TRBV15 and TRBJ2-7, with D hard to call. The CDR3 is 13 amino acids. Deletions cut 3 bases from V and 1 base from J, with 7 bases between. Germline V gives CDR1 LNHNV, CDR2 YYDKDF (reference sequence). The CDR3 reads CATSREQSYEQYF. The CDR3 region has the DNA TGTGCCACCAGCAGGGAGCAATCCTACGAGCAGTACTTC.

Regarding this clone: One end of the junction is discordant with germline, which a read error may explain. The genes are TRBV12-3 or TRBV12-4 and TRBJ2-1, with D hard to call. The CDR3 runs 11 residues. In DNA, the CDR3 is TGTGCCAGCAGTAGTGGCAATCAGCAGTTCTTC. It translates to CASSSGNQQFF.